The TCR beta chain described here comes from a study of T-cell memory formation after mild COVID-19. About the research overall: TCR clusters showed largely donor specificity.

TCRdb re-called the 5' RACE reads with MiXCR, one entry per CDR3 protein. The sample holds a few hundred thousand distinct CDR3 sequences, 15% to 20% seen once. This clonotype has ten or more counts. Its antigen remains unknown. Germline V lookup: CDR1 SGHAT, CDR2 FQNNGV. The CDR3 loop spans 16 amino acids. Trimming removed 1 base from V and 7 bases from J; junction bases left unmatched: 8. Findings of the study overall: Contracting CD4+ clones lay largely in CM and EM, with CD8+ ones residing in EMRA.

The clonotype comes from a man aged 18 to 30 who had mild COVID-19 (a few samples of this study predate the infection). Cell type and time point are not known. The chain has TRBV11-2 and TRBJ2-1; 9 bases are shared with TRBD2. The sequenced sample was PBMCs or a T cell subset sorted from them (not recorded which). In nucleotides, the CDR3 is TGTGCCAGCAGCTTAGGAGGGCTAGCGGGGCTTAATGAGCAGTTCTTC. This encodes CASSLGGLAGLNEQFF. The full variable domain, rest sourced from reference TRBV11-2 and TRBJ2-1, is EAGVAQSPRYKIIEKRQSVAFWCNPISGHATLYWYQQILGQGPKLLIQFQNNGVVDDSQLPKDRFSAERLKGVDSTLKIQPAKLEDSAVYLCASSLGGLAGLNEQFFGPGTRLTVL.